This TCR beta chain was profiled in a study of beta chain features in type 1 diabetes. Study results and caveats: For Type 1 diabetes patients, all four CD4+ subsets carried TCRB CDR3s that were moderately but significantly shorter.

This clone has a handful of counts. The antigen is undetermined. As every portion of the isolated RNA was reverse transcribed, the sequencing read expressed TCRB transcripts. Measured with immunoSEQ multiplex PCR; TCRdb has only the in-frame clones, and not every one. The sample consists of around 300,000 clones, under 8.5% of them appearing once. Germline CDR1 and CDR2: SEHNR and FQNEAQ (reference sequence). V shed 5 bases and J 6 bases; nucleotides not matched to a gene: 6. The CDR3 sequence is 13 residues long. CD4+ cells of the naive, central memory, regulatory and stem cell-like memory types were sorted via CD45RO/CCR7/CD25/CD127/CD95/CD27. The authors obtained over 95% purity in all sorted populations.

This chain uses TRBV7-9 with TRBJ2-7; 8 positions agree with TRBD1. This receptor was obtained from a woman younger than 30 in good health. Sequenced sample: central memory CD4+ T cells from blood. In nucleotides, the CDR3 is TGTGCCAGCAGCCCAATGACAGGGGCCGAGCAGTACGTC. Its protein is CASSPMTGAEQYV.